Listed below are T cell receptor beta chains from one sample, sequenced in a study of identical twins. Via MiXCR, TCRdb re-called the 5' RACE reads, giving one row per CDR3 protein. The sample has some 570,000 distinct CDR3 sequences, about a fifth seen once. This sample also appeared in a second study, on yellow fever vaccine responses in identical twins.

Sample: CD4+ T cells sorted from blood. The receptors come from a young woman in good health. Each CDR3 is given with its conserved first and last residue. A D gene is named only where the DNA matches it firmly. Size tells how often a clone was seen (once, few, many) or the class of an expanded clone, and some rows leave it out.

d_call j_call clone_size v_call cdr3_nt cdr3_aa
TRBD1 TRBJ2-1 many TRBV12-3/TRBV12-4 TGTGCCAGCAGTCCGGGACAGGTTATCTATGAGCAGTTCTTC CASSPGQVIYEQFF
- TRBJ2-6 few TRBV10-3 TGTGCCATCAGCTCAGGGGACTCTGGGGCCAACGTCCTGACTTTC CAISSGDSGANVLTF
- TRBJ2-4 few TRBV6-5 TGTGCCAGCCGTGGGGCGCAAAACATTCAGTACTTC CASRGAQNIQYF
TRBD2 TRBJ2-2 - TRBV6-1 TGTGCCAGCAAAACGGGACTAGCGACTACGAACACCGGGGAGCTGTTTTTT CASKTGLATTNTGELFF
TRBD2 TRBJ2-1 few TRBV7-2 TGTGCCAGCAGCTTAGTAGGCGGGGGGAACAATGAGCAGTTCTTC CASSLVGGGNNEQFF
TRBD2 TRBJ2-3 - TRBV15 TGTGCCACCAGCAGAGTTAGCGGGGGGGGAGATACGCAGTATTTT CATSRVSGGGDTQYF
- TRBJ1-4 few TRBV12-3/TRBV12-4 TGTGCCAGCAGTTCCGAGAATGAAAAACTGTTTTTT CASSSENEKLFF
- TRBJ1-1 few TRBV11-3 TGTGCCAGCAGCGAACAGGGCCTAGAGACTGAAGCTTTCTTT CASSEQGLETEAFF
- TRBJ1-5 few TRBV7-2 TGTGCCAGCAGCGCCGGACGTAATCAGCCCCAGCATTTT CASSAGRNQPQHF
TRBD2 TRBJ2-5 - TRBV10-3 TGTGCCATCAGTGCCCAGCGGGGTACCCAAGAGACCCAGTACTTC CAISAQRGTQETQYF
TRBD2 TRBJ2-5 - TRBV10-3 TGTGCCATCAGCGGCGGGGGGACCCTACAAGAGACCCAGTACTTC CAISGGGTLQETQYF
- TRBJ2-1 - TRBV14 TGTGCCAGCAGCCAAGATGTGGGGGGGCCGAAAAATGAGCAGTTCTTC CASSQDVGGPKNEQFF
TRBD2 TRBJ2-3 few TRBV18 TGTGCCAGCTCACCCCCAATAGCGGGGGGTTTCCGGATCACGCAGTATTTT CASSPPIAGGFRITQYF
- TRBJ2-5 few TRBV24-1 TGTGCCACCAGTGACAGAAGAGAGACCCAGTACTTC CATSDRRETQYF
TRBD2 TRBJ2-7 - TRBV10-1 TGCGCCAGCAGCCTAGCGGGAACCCCGGGGGACGAGCAGTACTTC CASSLAGTPGDEQYF
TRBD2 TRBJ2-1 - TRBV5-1 TGCGCCAGCGACGGACTAGCGGGAGGGCCAAGTGAGCAGTTCTTC CASDGLAGGPSEQFF
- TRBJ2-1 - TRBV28 TGTGCCAGCAGCGCGACTAGGTTGAGGTTCTTC CASSATRLRFF
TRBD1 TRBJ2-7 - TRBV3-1 TGTGCCAGCAGCCAGGGAGGGACAGGGGACTCCTACGAGCAGTACTTC CASSQGGTGDSYEQYF
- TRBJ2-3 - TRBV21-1 TGTGCCAGCAGCAAAGGACAGGGAAGGGTTCAAAATAGTACGCAGTATTTT CASSKGQGRVQNSTQYF
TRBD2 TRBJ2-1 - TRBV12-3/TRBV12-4 TGTGCCAGCAGTTCCACCCTAGCGGGAGTGCGGAATGAGCAGTTCTTC CASSSTLAGVRNEQFF
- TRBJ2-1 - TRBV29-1 TGCAGCGCCCTGTTAGGTAGCCGGTTAGCCAATGAGCAGTTCTTC CSALLGSRLANEQFF
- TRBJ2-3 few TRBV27 TGTGCCAGCAGTTTACTGTCGCCCGGGGGCCGGACAGATACGCAGTATTTT CASSLLSPGGRTDTQYF
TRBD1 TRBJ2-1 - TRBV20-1 TGCAGTGCTAGAGATTCCCGACGGGACAGGGGTTTCAATGAGCAGTTCTTC CSARDSRRDRGFNEQFF
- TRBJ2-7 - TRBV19 TGTGCCAGTAGTATAGGTATTTGGGGGGTCTACGAGCAGTACTTC CASSIGIWGVYEQYF
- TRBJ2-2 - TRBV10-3 TGTGCCATCAGGGGCGGGCAGGTGAACACCGGGGAGCTGTTTTTT CAIRGGQVNTGELFF
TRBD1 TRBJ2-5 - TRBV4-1 TGCGCCAGCAGCCAAGAAGGCAGGGGGCAGGGGACCCAGTACTTC CASSQEGRGQGTQYF
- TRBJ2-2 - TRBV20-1 TGCAGTGCTAGAGATTGGAGCTCGAACACCGGGGAGCTGTTTTTT CSARDWSSNTGELFF
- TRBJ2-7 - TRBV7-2 TGTGCCAGCAGCTTAGCTTACACCTCCTACGAGCAGTACTTC CASSLAYTSYEQYF
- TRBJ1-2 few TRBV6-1 TGTGCCAGCGAGGACAGAGCCTACACCTTC CASEDRAYTF
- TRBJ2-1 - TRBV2 TGTGCCAGCAGAGAGAATTTAAGCGGTGAGCAGTTCTTC CASRENLSGEQFF
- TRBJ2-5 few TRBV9 TGTGCCAGCAGCGCCCGAGGCTCCATGGGGGAGACCCAGTACTTC CASSARGSMGETQYF
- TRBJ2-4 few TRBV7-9 TGTGCCAGCAGCTTATGGGTCGCTGGAGGGGACTTC CASSLWVAGGDF
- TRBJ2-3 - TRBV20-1 TGCAGTGCTGGTAGGGGGGGGAGCACAGATACGCAGTATTTT CSAGRGGSTDTQYF
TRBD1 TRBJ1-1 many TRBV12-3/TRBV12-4 TGTGCCAGCAGTTCGCGACAGGGCGGGGCTGAAGCTTTCTTT CASSSRQGGAEAFF
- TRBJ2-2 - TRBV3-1 TGTGCCAGCAGCCAAGGGAGGGGAGACACCGGGGAGCTGTTTTTT CASSQGRGDTGELFF
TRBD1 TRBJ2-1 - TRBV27 TGTGCCAGCATACCGAGACAGGGGGCTCCTGAGCAGTTCTTC CASIPRQGAPEQFF
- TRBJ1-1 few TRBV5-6 TGTGCCAGCAGCTCGTACACTGAAGCTTTCTTT CASSSYTEAFF
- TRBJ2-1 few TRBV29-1 TGCAGCGTCACAGGGAACTCCTACAATGAGCAGTTCTTC CSVTGNSYNEQFF
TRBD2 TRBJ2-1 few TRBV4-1 TGCGCCAGCAGCCAAGATAGCGGGAGCTCCTACAATGAGCAGTTCTTC CASSQDSGSSYNEQFF
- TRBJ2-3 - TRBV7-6 TGTGCCAGCAGCTTCTTCCTAGCAGGCACAGATACGCAGTATTTT CASSFFLAGTDTQYF
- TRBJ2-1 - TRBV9 TGTGCCAGCGCGAATAGCCCTTCCTACAATGAGCAGTTCTTC CASANSPSYNEQFF
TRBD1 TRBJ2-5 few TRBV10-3 TGTGCCATCAGTTCCGGGACAGGGACCGAGACCCAGTACTTC CAISSGTGTETQYF
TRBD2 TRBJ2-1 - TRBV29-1 TGCAGTAGCGGGAGAGTAGACAATGAGCAGTTCTTC CSSGRVDNEQFF
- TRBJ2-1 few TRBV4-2 TGTGCCAGCATCCGGGACACATCCTACAATGAGCAGTTCTTC CASIRDTSYNEQFF
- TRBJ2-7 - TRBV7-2 TGTGCCAGCAGCTTACGGGGCAGTAGCGGCTCCTACGAGCAGTACTTC CASSLRGSSGSYEQYF
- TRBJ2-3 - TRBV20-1 TGCAGTGCTAGAGATGGGGGGCAAAGCACAGATACGCAGTATTTT CSARDGGQSTDTQYF
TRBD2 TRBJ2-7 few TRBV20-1 TGCAGTGCTACAATAGCGGGAGGGCCTGGCGAGCAGTACTTC CSATIAGGPGEQYF
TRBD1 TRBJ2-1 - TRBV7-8 TGTGCCAGCAGCCTCCTGGGACAGGGGGTCGACAATGAGCAGTTCTTC CASSLLGQGVDNEQFF
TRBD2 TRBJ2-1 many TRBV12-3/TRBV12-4 TGTGCCACCGTAGCGGGACACTACAATGAGCAGTTCTTC CATVAGHYNEQFF
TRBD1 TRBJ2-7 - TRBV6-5 TGTGCCAGCAGTTCCGACAGGGCTGGCTACGAGCAGTACTTC CASSSDRAGYEQYF
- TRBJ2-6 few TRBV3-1 TGTGCCAGCAGCTACGACGGACGCTCTGGGGCCAACGTCCTGACTTTC CASSYDGRSGANVLTF
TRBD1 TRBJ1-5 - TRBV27 TGTGCCAGCAGTTTATTTCCCCTCGCGCAGGGGGTCAATCAGCCCCAGCATTTT CASSLFPLAQGVNQPQHF
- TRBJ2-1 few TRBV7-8 TGTGCCAGCAGCTTACTCGTGGGGTACCAGTCGGTTGAGCAGTTCTTC CASSLLVGYQSVEQFF
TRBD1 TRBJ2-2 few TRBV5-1 TGCGCCAGCAGCTACATTACAGGGGCCGGGGAGCTGTTTTTT CASSYITGAGELFF
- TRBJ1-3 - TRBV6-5 TGTGCCAGCAGTTCCCACGGCGCCGTTCGGAACACCATATATTTT CASSSHGAVRNTIYF
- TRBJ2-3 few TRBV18 TGTGCCAGCTCACCGTATAGGGTAGCGTCCTCGGTGGATACGCAGTATTTT CASSPYRVASSVDTQYF
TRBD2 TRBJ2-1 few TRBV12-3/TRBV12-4 TGTGCCAGCACCTACAGACTAGCGGGAGGGAATGAGCAGTTCTTC CASTYRLAGGNEQFF
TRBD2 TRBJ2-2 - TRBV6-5 TGTGCCAGCAGTTACAGGAGACTAGCGGGAACCGGGGAGCTGTTTTTT CASSYRRLAGTGELFF
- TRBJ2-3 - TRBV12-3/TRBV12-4 TGTGCCAGCGATCAGCGGAAGGGAGATACGCAGTATTTT CASDQRKGDTQYF
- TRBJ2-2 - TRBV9 TGTGCCAGCAGCTTACGGCCAACACGCGACATCGGGGAGCTGTTTTTT CASSLRPTRDIGELFF